This T cell receptor (beta chain) was found in a study of T cells in Graves' hyperthyroidism and ophthalmopathy. Template material for amplifying TCR beta CDR3 regions consisted of RNA transcripts. First-round RT-PCR of the TCR CDR3 relied on the HTBI primer set. TCRdb passed the multiplex PCR reads through MiXCR, listing each CDR3 protein once. The sample includes 370,000 or so distinct CDR3 sequences, 15% to 18% seen only once; the top ten take 28%. After removal of 9 bases from V and 0 bases from J, the junction contained 4 bases not matched to a gene. Germline values: CDR1 LNHDA, CDR2 SQIVND (reference sequence). This CDR3 has 14 amino acids. Hyperthyroidism in the patients, aged 18 to 65, was newly diagnosed and under 2 months in duration. Progressors' blood was drawn at hyperthyroidism diagnosis, before ophthalmopathy symptoms.

This clonotype originated in a woman between 18 and 30 years old with Graves' hyperthyroidism that later progressed to Graves' ophthalmopathy. What was sequenced was blood. The V gene is TRBV19, the J gene TRBJ2-3, with 9 bases fitting TRBD2. The CDR3 DNA is TGTGCCAGCCAAACTAGCGGGAGCACAGATACGCAGTATTTT. This gives the protein CASQTSGSTDTQYF.